Listed below are T cell receptor beta chains from one sample, sequenced in a study of blood T cell repertoires in COVID-19. The table came from immunoSEQ multiplex PCR; TCRdb's copy has only in-frame clones and leaves some out. Of over 35,000 clones detected, roughly 90% appear once; the ten largest clones hold around 20%. What was sequenced was peripheral blood. The receptor source for this set is an older man with active COVID-19. CDR3s include the opening cysteine and the closing phenylalanine or tryptophan. The order of the fields is J gene, D gene, V gene, CDR3 protein, CDR3 DNA. The D gene is left open where the match is weak.

>TRBJ2-1|-|TRBV5-1
CASSLAGLRNEQFF
TGCGCCAGCAGCTTGGCGGGACTGCGAAATGAGCAGTTCTTC
>TRBJ1-1|-|TRBV5-5
CASSLAIGYTKNTEAFF
TGTGCCAGCAGCTTGGCAATCGGGTATACCAAGAACACTGAAGCTTTCTTT
>TRBJ1-1|TRBD1|TRBV4-1
CASSQVYRGGEAFF
TGCGCCAGCAGCCAAGTCTACAGGGGCGGTGAAGCTTTCTTT
>TRBJ2-1|TRBD2|TRBV7-9
CASSPYPSGSYNEQFF
TGTGCCAGCAGCCCCTACCCTAGCGGCTCCTACAATGAGCAGTTCTTC
>TRBJ2-5|TRBD1|TRBV24-1
CATSDAGGQGAETQYF
TGTGCCACCAGTGACGCCGGAGGACAGGGGGCAGAGACCCAGTACTTC
>TRBJ1-2|TRBD1|TRBV4-2
CASSQAQDRVLYYGYTF
TGTGCCAGCAGCCAAGCCCAGGACAGGGTTCTATACTATGGCTACACCTTC
>TRBJ2-5|-|TRBV7-2
CASSRSVQETQYF
TGTGCCAGCAGCCGTAGCGTCCAAGAGACCCAGTACTTC
>TRBJ2-7|TRBD1|TRBV12-3/TRBV12-4
CASSPGQGRGQYF
TGTGCCAGCAGCCCGGGACAGGGCCGCGGGCAGTACTTC
>TRBJ2-7|-|TRBV18
CASSPSRKSYEQYF
TGTGCCAGCTCACCATCCAGGAAGAGCTACGAGCAGTACTTC
>TRBJ1-2|-|TRBV18
CASSYPREGVYGYTF
TGTGCCAGCTCATACCCCCGGGAGGGGGTCTATGGCTACACCTTC
>TRBJ1-4|-|TRBV25-1
CASSDDRRNEKLFF
TGTGCCAGCAGCGATGACAGGCGTAATGAAAAACTGTTTTTT